Sequencing of this TCR beta chain was carried out in a study of blood T cell repertoires in COVID-19. Study information: Material from acute and convalescent COVID-19 was sourced from the United States, Italy and Spain. T cells, B-cell-depleted T cells, or PBMCs supplied cDNA or gDNA.

TCRdb keeps only in-frame clones here, not all; method: immunoSEQ multiplex PCR. The repertoire has about 130,000 clones, around 80% of them found once; the top ten carry approximately 2%. Germline CDR1 reads SGHRS; CDR2 reads YFSETQ. Trimming took off 0 bases at V and 8 bases at J, with 11 bases between the two ends. The CDR3 has 14 amino acids. The rearrangement links TRBV5-1 to TRBJ1-4, with D maybe TRBD1 (5 bases). The TCR sequence derives from a man aged 65 to 85 with acute or convalescent COVID-19. The specimen was peripheral blood. The CDR3: CASSLEGVGEKLFF. Here the CDR3 DNA reads TGCGCCAGCAGCTTGGAAGGGGTCGGCGAAAAACTGTTTTTT.